This T cell receptor (beta chain) was sequenced during a study of T cell responses to AZD1222 COVID-19 vaccine. Profiled with immunoSEQ multiplex PCR; TCRdb holds only in-frame clones, not every one. The profile covers some 100,000 clones, with around 87% appearing a single time and over 4% taken by the ten largest. CDR1 is SGHNT, CDR2 YENEEA, per germline. With 1 base removed from V and 6 bases from J, the gap between germline ends came to 3 bases. The CDR3 runs 12 residues. This sample comprised peripheral blood, obtained on day 0 of MenACWY control vaccination. J is TRBJ2-2 and V is TRBV11-3; D call uncertain. The origin of this receptor is an adult in good health. CDR3 region: CASSLVAGELFF. The CDR3 coding sequence is TGTGCCAGCAGCTTAGTCGCCGGGGAGCTGTTTTTT.